This passage covers 22 T cell receptor beta chains from one sample sequenced in a study of cytotoxic CD8 clonotypes in ibrutinib-treated CLL. The repertoire was sequenced with immunoSEQ multiplex PCR; TCRdb's copy has only in-frame clones and lacks some. The sample includes approximately 60,000 clones, 50% to 70% of them seen just once. The specimen comprised PBMCs, sampled at disease progression, from a patient treated with ibrutinib. The receptors shown here come from a human donor with chronic lymphocytic leukemia.

The chain recombines TRBV4-2 with TRBJ1-1; no definite D call. CDR1 LGHNA and CDR2 YNFKEQ come from the germline V gene. CDR3 size: 15 residues. Trimming shortened V by 2 bases and J by 0 bases, and 10 bases separated the two germline ends. This chain's CDR3 is CASSQSGFMNTEAFF. DNA for the CDR3: TGTGCCAGCAGCCAATCGGGGTTCATGAACACTGAAGCTTTCTTT.

Turning to this clone: The same CDR3 arises from other DNA sequences in this sample as well. The CDR3 sequence: CASSLSGGDYGYTF. The CDR3 DNA reads TGCGCCAGCAGCCTCTCGGGAGGGGACTATGGCTACACCTTC. V is TRBV5-1 and J is TRBJ1-2, with D perhaps matching TRBD1 (5 bases). Germline V gene sequence: CDR1 SGHRS, CDR2 YFSETQ. Trimming cost V 4 bases and J 3 bases, with 13 bases left between them. This CDR3 spans 14 amino acids.

This clone has only a few counts. The gene calls are TRBV7-6 and TRBJ2-1; 9 nucleotides match TRBD1. Looked up from germline, CDR1 is SGHVS and CDR2 is FNYEAQ. After removal of 5 bases from V and 5 bases from J, the junction contained 7 bases not matched to a gene. CDR3 size: 15 residues. In nucleotides, the CDR3 is TGTGCCAGCAGCGACCGGGACAGGGATAACAATGAGCAGTTCTTC. Its protein is CASSDRDRDNNEQFF.

V usage is TRBV25-1 and J usage is TRBJ2-7, with TRBD2 matching 12 bases. With V trimmed by 7 bases and J by 4 bases, 2 bases remained unmatched. There are 13 residues in the CDR3. The germline CDR1 and CDR2 sequences are MGHDK and SYGVNS. CDR3 sequence reads: CASTTSGGYEQYF. CDR3 sequence (DNA): TGTGCCAGCACGACTAGCGGGGGTTACGAGCAGTACTTC.

The V gene is TRBV19, the J gene TRBJ1-1; no reliable D call. Germline CDR1 is LNHDA and CDR2 is SQIVND (reference sequence). The CDR3 is made up of 12 amino acids. The germline V and J ends were trimmed by 5 bases and 1 base, with 5 bases remaining between them. The CDR3 protein is CASSVQNTEAFF. The CDR3 coding sequence is TGTGCCAGTAGTGTTCAGAACACTGAAGCTTTCTTT.

The chain joins TRBV6-5 to TRBJ2-1; D might be TRBD1 or TRBD2, each matching 5 bases. Between the trimmed V and J ends, which lost 5 bases and 5 bases, there was a span of 16 bases. This CDR3 comprises 15 residues. Germline V lookup: CDR1 MNHEY, CDR2 SVGAGI. CDR3: CASSHRLAYNNEQFF. In DNA, the CDR3 is TGTGCCAGCAGTCACAGGCTAGCCTATAACAATGAGCAGTTCTTC.

This clone came up a few times. The CDR3: CASSQEASALTDTQYF. The CDR3 region has the DNA TGTGCCAGCAGCCAAGAGGCTAGTGCCCTCACAGATACGCAGTATTTT. The genes are TRBV4-2 and TRBJ2-3; unclear D gene. The V end lost 0 bases, the J end lost 2 bases, and 12 bases lay between the germline ends. From germline, CDR1 is LGHNA and CDR2 YNFKEQ. The CDR3 extends over 16 amino acids.

The CDR3 loop reads CASSSDITFASNTEAFF. For the CDR3, the DNA is TGTGCCAGCAGCTCGGACATCACATTTGCTTCGAACACTGAAGCTTTCTTT. This chain links TRBV7-9 with TRBJ1-1; D may be TRBD1 (5 bases). The CDR3 consists of 17 residues. V lost 4 bases and J 1 base, leaving 19 bases between the germline ends. Per germline, CDR1 SEHNR and CDR2 FQNEAQ (reference sequence).

This clone was seen a few times. The chain uses TRBV13 and TRBJ2-7; 8 bases are shared with TRBD1. Germline assignment: CDR1 PRHDT and CDR2 FYEKMQ (reference sequence). After removal of 8 bases from V and 0 bases from J, the junction contained 12 bases not matched to a gene. This CDR3 region has 16 residues. CDR3 in amino acids: CASLSGRRGLSYEQYF. The CDR3 nucleotides read TGTGCCAGCTTATCAGGGCGCAGGGGGCTCTCCTACGAGCAGTACTTC.

The V call is TRBV30, the J call TRBJ2-7, with D maybe TRBD2 (5 bases). The V gene's germline CDR1 is GTSNPN and CDR2 SVGIG (reference sequence). Trimming removed 0 bases at V and 0 bases at J, with 9 bases between. CDR3 size: 14 residues. The CDR3 spells CAWSVAGSSYEQYF. The CDR3, as DNA: TGTGCCTGGAGTGTTGCGGGCAGCTCCTACGAGCAGTACTTC.

This CDR3 is CSVGGVKGKPPEEAFF. The CDR3 coding sequence is TGCAGCGTTGGTGGGGTAAAGGGTAAACCCCCCGAGGAAGCTTTCTTT. The chain couples TRBV29-1 to TRBJ1-1; D ambiguous. V shed 4 bases and J shed 8 bases, with 26 bases lying between them. The CDR3 has 16 amino acids. In germline, CDR1 is SQVTM, CDR2 ANQGSEA.

J is TRBJ2-7 and V is TRBV9; 8 bases align to TRBD1. Trimming took 3 bases from V and 4 from J; bases not matched to a gene: 6. The CDR3 sequence is 14 residues long. Germline V lookup: CDR1 SGDLS, CDR2 YYNGEE. CDR3 bases: TGTGCCAGCAGCGCCGTGACAGGGGAATACGAGCAGTACTTC. Its protein is CASSAVTGEYEQYF.

J is TRBJ2-5 and V is TRBV4-3; tentatively, D is TRBD1 or TRBD2 (5 bases each). The germline V gene has CDR1 LGHNA and CDR2 YSLEER. The CDR3 runs to 12 residues. V lost 3 bases, J lost 9 bases, and 11 bases lay in between. CDR3 sequence (DNA): TGCGCCAGCAGCCAGGGGACGGGCCCCCAGTACTTC. This codes for CASSQGTGPQYF.

The V and J genes are TRBV2 and TRBJ2-3, with D possibly being TRBD2 (6 bases). The germline V and J ends were trimmed by 3 bases and 0 bases, with 19 bases remaining between them. Per germline, CDR1 SNHLY and CDR2 FYNNEI. The CDR3 covers 18 residues. The DNA of the CDR3 is TGTGCCAGCAGTGACCTCATCCGGGGGACCGCTAGCACAGATACGCAGTATTTT. It codes for CASSDLIRGTASTDTQYF.

The rearrangement joins TRBV11-2 to TRBJ2-7, with 9 nucleotides matching TRBD2. Trimming cost V 3 bases and J 3 bases; bases outside gene matches: 3. The CDR3 covers 14 residues. From germline, CDR1 is SGHAT and CDR2 FQNNGV. In DNA form, the CDR3 reads TGTGCCAGCAGCTTGACTAGCGGCGACTACGAGCAGTACTTC. It specifies CASSLTSGDYEQYF.

The chain carries TRBV28 and TRBJ2-7, with 7 nucleotides matching TRBD1. CDR3 length: 11 amino acids. Germline-derived CDR1 and CDR2 are MDHEN and SYDVKM. V dropped 6 bases and J dropped 12; count of bases not matched to a gene: 8. This CDR3 reads CASRWKGQPYF. CDR3 in DNA: TGTGCCAGCAGATGGAAGGGACAGCCGTACTTC.

This rearrangement joins TRBV6-6 to TRBJ2-6; D gene ambiguous. This CDR3 comprises 15 residues. The V and J ends lost 6 bases and 0 bases respectively, with 9 bases between them. Germline loops: CDR1 MNHNY, CDR2 SVGAGI (reference sequence). The CDR3 nucleotides are TGTGCCAGCAGCCCCCTTACCTCTGGGGCCAACGTCCTGACTTTC. Translated: CASSPLTSGANVLTF.

The rearrangement uses TRBV11-1 and TRBJ2-7; D perhaps matches TRBD1 (6 bases). The V and J ends lost 2 bases and 2 bases respectively, with 10 bases between them. Germline CDR1 SGHAT, CDR2 FQDESV (reference sequence). CDR3 length equals 14 residues. The CDR3 DNA sequence: TGTGCCAGCAGCTTATCTCCAGGGGCCTACGAGCAGTACTTC. It encodes CASSLSPGAYEQYF.

The chain joins TRBV5-8 to TRBJ2-7; 10 nucleotides align to TRBD1. J lost 2 bases, V lost 4 bases, and 6 bases had no gene match. This CDR3 is built from 15 residues. CDR1 is SGHTS and CDR2 is YDEGEE in the germline V gene. The CDR3 coding sequence is TGTGCCAGCAGCGAAGGACAGGGGGGAACCTACGAGCAGTACTTC. Protein sequence: CASSEGQGGTYEQYF.

The CDR3: CSGISGQGAGYTF. In nucleotides, the CDR3 is TGCAGCGGGATTTCGGGACAGGGGGCTGGCTACACCTTC. The J gene is TRBJ1-2, the V gene TRBV29-1; 12 nucleotides match TRBD1. The CDR3 length is 13 residues. Trimming took 7 bases from V and 7 from J; bases not matched to a gene: 7. The germline V gene has CDR1 SQVTM and CDR2 ANQGSEA.

The chain couples TRBV2 to TRBJ2-7; TRBD2 agrees at 7 bases. The CDR3 runs 13 residues. Germline values: CDR1 SNHLY, CDR2 FYNNEI. J was trimmed by 4 bases and V by 7 bases; bases with no gene match: 7. In DNA, the CDR3 is TGTGCCAGCATTGGACTAGTTCGGTACGAGCAGTACTTC. Its translation is CASIGLVRYEQYF.

This clone has more than one count but fewer than ten. V gene TRBV18 combines with J gene TRBJ2-7; no clear D gene. Germline V gene data show CDR1 as KGHSH and CDR2 as LQKENI. V dropped 2 bases and J dropped 2 bases, with 7 bases sitting between them. CDR3 length equals 13 residues. CDR3 nucleotide sequence: TGTGCCAGCTCACCAGTTGCCCCCTACGAGCAGTACTTC. This translates into CASSPVAPYEQYF.